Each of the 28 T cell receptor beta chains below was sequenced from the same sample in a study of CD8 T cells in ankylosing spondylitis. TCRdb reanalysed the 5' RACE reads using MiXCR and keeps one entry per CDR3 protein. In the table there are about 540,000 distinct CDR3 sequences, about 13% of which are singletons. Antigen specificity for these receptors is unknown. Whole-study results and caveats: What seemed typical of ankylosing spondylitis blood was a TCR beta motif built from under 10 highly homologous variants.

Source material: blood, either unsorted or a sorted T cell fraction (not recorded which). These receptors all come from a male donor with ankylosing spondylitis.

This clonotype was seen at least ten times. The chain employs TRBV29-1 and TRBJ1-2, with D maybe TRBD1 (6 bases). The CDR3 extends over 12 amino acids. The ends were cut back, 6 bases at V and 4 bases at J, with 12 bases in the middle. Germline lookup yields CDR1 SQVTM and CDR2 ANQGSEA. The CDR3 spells CSVNRGSYGYTF. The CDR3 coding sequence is TGCAGCGTGAATAGGGGGAGCTATGGCTACACCTTC.

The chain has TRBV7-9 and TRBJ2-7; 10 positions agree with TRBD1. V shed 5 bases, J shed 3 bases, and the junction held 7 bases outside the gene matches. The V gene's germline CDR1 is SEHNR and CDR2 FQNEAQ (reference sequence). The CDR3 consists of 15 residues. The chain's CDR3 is CASSPRDRGIYEQYF. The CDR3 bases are TGTGCCAGCAGCCCCCGGGACAGGGGTATCTACGAGCAGTACTTC.

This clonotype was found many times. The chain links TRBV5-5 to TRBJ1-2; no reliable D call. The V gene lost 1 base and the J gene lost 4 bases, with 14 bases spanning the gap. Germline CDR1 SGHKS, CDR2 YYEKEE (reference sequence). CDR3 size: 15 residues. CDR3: CASSLSPTLAYGYTF. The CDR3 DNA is TGTGCCAGCAGCTTGAGTCCTACGCTTGCCTATGGCTACACCTTC.

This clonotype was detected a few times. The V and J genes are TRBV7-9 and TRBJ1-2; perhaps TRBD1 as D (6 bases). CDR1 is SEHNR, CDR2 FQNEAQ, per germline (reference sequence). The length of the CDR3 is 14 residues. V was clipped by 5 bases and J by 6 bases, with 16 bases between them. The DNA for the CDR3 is TGTGCCAGCAGCCAAGGGGGTTTGGGCCATGGCTACACCTTC. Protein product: CASSQGGLGHGYTF.

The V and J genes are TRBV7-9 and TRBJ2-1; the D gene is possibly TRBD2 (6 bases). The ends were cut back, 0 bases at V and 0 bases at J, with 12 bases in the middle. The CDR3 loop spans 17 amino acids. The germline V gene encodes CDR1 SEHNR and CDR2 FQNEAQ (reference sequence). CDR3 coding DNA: TGTGCCAGCAGCTTAGCGGATACTAGCAGCTCCTACAATGAGCAGTTCTTC. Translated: CASSLADTSSSYNEQFF.

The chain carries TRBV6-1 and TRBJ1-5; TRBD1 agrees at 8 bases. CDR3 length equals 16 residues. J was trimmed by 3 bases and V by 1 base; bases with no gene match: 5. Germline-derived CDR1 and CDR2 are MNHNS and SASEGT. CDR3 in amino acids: CASSEVQGAANQPQHF. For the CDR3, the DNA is TGTGCCAGCAGTGAAGTGCAGGGGGCGGCCAATCAGCCCCAGCATTTT.

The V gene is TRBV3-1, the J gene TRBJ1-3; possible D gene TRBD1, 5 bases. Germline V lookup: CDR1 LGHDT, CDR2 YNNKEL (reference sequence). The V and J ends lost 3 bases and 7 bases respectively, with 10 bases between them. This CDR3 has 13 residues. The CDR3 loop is CASSHLDTNTIYF. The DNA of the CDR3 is TGTGCCAGCAGCCATCTGGACACTAACACCATATATTTT.

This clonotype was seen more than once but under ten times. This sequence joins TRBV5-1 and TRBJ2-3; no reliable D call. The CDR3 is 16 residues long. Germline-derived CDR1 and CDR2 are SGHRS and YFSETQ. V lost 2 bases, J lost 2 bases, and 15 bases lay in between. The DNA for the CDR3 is TGCGCCAGCAGCTTTGTCAGACAAGACTTCACAGATACGCAGTATTTT. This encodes CASSFVRQDFTDTQYF. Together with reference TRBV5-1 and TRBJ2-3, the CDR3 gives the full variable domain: KAGVTQTPRYLIKTRGQQVTLSCSPISGHRSVSWYQQTPGQGLQFLFEYFSETQRNKGNFPGRFSGRQFSNSRSEMNVSTLELGDSALYLCASSFVRQDFTDTQYFGPGTRLTVL.

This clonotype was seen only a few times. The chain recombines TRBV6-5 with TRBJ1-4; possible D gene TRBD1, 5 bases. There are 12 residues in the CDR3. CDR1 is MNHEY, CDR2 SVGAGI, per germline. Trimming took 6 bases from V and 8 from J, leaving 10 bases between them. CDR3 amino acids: CASSSWGEKLFF. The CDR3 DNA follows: TGTGCCAGCAGCTCGTGGGGGGAAAAACTGTTTTTT.

The CDR3 DNA sequence: TGTGCCACCAGTGACCGCAGGGGGGACAAGGACAATGAGCAGTTCTTC. This sequence encodes CATSDRRGDKDNEQFF. V and J are TRBV24-1 and TRBJ2-1; tentatively, D is TRBD1 (7 bases). The germline CDR1 and CDR2 sequences are KGHDR and SFDVKD. Between the trimmed V and J ends, which lost 4 bases and 5 bases, there was a span of 17 bases. This CDR3 region has 16 residues.

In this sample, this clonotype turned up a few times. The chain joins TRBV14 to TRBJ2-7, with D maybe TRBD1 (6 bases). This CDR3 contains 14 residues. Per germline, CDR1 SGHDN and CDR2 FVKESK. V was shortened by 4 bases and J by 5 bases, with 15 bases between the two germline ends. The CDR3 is CASSPRTVGDEQYV. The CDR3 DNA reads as TGTGCCAGCAGCCCGCGGACAGTGGGGGACGAGCAGTACGTC.

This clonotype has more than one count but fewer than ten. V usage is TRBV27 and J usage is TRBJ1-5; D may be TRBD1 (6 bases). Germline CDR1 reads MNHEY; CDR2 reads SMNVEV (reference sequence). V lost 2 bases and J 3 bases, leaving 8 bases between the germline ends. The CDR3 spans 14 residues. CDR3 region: CASSLNRANQPQHF. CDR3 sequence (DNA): TGTGCCAGCAGTTTAAACAGGGCCAATCAGCCCCAGCATTTT.

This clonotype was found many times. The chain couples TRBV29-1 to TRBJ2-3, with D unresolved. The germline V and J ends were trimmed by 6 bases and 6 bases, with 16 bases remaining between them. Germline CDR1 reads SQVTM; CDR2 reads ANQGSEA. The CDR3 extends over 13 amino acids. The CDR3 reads CSVDRSHGDTQYF. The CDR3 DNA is TGCAGCGTGGATCGGAGCCACGGGGATACGCAGTATTTT.

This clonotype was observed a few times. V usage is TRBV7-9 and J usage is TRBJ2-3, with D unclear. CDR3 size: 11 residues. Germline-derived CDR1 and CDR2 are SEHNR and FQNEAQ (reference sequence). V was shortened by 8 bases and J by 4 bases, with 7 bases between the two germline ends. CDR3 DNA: TGTGCCAGCCTCCGGGCAGATACGCAGTATTTT. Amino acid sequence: CASLRADTQYF. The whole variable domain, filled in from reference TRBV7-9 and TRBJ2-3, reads DTGVSQNPRHKITKRGQNVTFRCDPISEHNRLYWYRQTLGQGPEFLTYFQNEAQLEKSRLLSDRFSAERPKGSFSTLEIQRTEQGDSAMYLCASLRADTQYFGPGTRLTVL.

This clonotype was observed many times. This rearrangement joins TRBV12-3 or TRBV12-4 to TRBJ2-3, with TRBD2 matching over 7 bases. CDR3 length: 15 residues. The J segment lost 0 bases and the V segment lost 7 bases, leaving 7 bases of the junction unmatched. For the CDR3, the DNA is TGTGCCAGCACGGAATCTAGCGGTAGCACAGATACGCAGTATTTT. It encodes CASTESSGSTDTQYF.

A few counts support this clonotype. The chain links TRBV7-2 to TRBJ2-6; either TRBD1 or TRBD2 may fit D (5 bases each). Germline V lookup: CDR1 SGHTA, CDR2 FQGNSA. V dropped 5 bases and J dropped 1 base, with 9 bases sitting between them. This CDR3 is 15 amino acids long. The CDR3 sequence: CASSRGFSGANVLTF. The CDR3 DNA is TGTGCCAGCAGCCGGGGCTTTTCTGGGGCCAACGTCCTGACTTTC.

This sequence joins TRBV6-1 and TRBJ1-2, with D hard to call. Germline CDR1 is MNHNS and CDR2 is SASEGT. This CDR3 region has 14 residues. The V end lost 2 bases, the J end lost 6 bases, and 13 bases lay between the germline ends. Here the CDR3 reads CASSESYGQDGYTF. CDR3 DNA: TGTGCCAGCAGTGAATCGTACGGGCAGGATGGCTACACCTTC.

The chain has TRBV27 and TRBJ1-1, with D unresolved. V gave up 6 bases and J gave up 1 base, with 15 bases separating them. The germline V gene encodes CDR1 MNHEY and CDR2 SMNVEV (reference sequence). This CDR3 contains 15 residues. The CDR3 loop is CASRTQWTGNTEAFF. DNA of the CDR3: TGTGCCAGCAGAACCCAATGGACTGGGAACACTGAAGCTTTCTTT.

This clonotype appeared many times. The CDR3 region has the DNA TGTGCCAGCACCGACTCGGACTACCGCACAGATACGCAGTATTTT. Encoded protein: CASTDSDYRTDTQYF. The V and J genes are TRBV12-3 or TRBV12-4 and TRBJ2-3, with D perhaps matching TRBD2 (6 bases). There are 15 residues in the CDR3. Trimming removed 7 bases at V and 1 base at J, with 15 bases between.

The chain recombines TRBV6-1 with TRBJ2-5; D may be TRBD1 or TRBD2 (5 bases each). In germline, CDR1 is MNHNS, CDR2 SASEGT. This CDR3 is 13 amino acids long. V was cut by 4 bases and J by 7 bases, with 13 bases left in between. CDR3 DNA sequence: TGTGCCAGCAGTGGACCGGGACCAGGGACCCAGTACTTC. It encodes CASSGPGPGTQYF.

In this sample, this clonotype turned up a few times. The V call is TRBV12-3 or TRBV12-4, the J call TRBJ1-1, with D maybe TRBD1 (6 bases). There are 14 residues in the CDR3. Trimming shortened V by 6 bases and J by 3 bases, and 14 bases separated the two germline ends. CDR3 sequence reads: CASRGGGADTEAFF. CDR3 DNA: TGTGCCAGCAGGGGTGGGGGGGCGGACACTGAAGCTTTCTTT.

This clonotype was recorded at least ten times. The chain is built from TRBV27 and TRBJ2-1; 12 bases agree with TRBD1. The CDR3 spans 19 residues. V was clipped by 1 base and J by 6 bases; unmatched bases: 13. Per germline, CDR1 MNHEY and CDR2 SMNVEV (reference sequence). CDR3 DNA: TGTGCCAGCAGTTTATTGGGCCGGGACAGGGGGCTTGGGGTCAATGAGCAGTTCTTC. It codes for CASSLLGRDRGLGVNEQFF.

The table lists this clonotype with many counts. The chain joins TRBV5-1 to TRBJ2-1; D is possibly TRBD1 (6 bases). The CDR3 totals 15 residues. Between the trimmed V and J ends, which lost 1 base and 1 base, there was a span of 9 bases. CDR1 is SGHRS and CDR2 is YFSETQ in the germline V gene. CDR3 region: CASSLKQGSYNEQFF. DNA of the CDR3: TGCGCCAGCAGCTTGAAACAGGGATCCTACAATGAGCAGTTCTTC.

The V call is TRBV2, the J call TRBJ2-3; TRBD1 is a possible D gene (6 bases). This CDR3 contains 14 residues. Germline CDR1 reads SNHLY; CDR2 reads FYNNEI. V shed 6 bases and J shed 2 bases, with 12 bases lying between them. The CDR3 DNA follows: TGTGCCAGCAGCGAGGACAGAGCCACAGATACGCAGTATTTT. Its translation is CASSEDRATDTQYF.

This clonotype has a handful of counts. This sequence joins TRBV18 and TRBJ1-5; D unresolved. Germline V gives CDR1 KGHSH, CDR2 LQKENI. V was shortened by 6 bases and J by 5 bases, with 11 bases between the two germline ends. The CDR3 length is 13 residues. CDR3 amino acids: CASSPDKDQPQHF. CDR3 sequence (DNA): TGTGCCAGCTCCCCTGACAAAGATCAGCCCCAGCATTTT. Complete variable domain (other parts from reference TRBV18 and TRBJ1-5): NAGVMQNPRHLVRRRGQEARLRCSPMKGHSHVYWYRQLPEEGLKFMVYLQKENIIDESGMPKERFSAEFPKEGPSILRIQQVVRGDSAAYFCASSPDKDQPQHFGDGTRLSIL.

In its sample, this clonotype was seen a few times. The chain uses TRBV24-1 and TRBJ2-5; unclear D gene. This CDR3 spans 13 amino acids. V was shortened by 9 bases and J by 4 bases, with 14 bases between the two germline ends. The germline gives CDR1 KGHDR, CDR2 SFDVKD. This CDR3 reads CATSKPGIETQYF. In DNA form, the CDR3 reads TGTGCCACCTCGAAACCCGGTATAGAGACCCAGTACTTC.

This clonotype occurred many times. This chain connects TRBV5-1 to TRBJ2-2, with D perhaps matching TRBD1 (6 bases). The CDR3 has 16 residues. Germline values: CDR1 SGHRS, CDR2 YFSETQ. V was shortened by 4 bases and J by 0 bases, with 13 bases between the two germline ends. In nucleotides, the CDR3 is TGCGCCAGCAGCGGACAGTCGGGCCCGAACACCGGGGAGCTGTTTTTT. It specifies CASSGQSGPNTGELFF.

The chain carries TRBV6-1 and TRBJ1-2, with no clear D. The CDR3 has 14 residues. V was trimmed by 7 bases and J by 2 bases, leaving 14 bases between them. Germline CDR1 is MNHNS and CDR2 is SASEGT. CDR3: CASTKRDSNYGYTF. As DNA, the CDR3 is TGTGCCAGCACAAAAAGGGATTCAAACTATGGCTACACCTTC.